One sample yielded the 18 T cell receptor beta chains listed below, sequenced in a study of T-cell memory formation after mild COVID-19. Via MiXCR, TCRdb re-called the 5' RACE reads, giving one row per CDR3 protein. The repertoire consists of about 270,000 distinct CDR3 sequences, with around 15% occurring once and the leading ten covering roughly 20%. Sequencing was carried out using PBMCs or a T cell subset sorted from them (not recorded which). The receptors originated from a man between 18 and 35 years old who had mild COVID-19 (a few samples of this study predate the infection). Cell type and time point are not known.

This clonotype was counted between two and nine times. The chain uses TRBV9 and TRBJ1-3; no clear D. Between the trimmed V and J ends, which lost 0 bases and 0 bases, there was a span of 7 bases. The CDR3 is made up of 15 amino acids. From germline, CDR1 is SGDLS and CDR2 YYNGEE. The CDR3 is CASSVEWYSGNTIYF. CDR3 DNA sequence: TGTGCCAGCAGCGTAGAGTGGTACTCTGGAAACACCATATATTTT.

The chain carries TRBV4-3 and TRBJ2-3; 8 bases are shared with TRBD1. The V gene's germline CDR1 is LGHNA and CDR2 YSLEER. Losses at the gene ends were 4 bases for V and 2 bases for J; bases not matched to a gene: 8. The CDR3 is made up of 16 amino acids. The CDR3 nucleotides read TGCGCCAGCAGCCTTCGGGACAGGATATCCACAGATACGCAGTATTTT. Protein product: CASSLRDRISTDTQYF.

This clonotype turned up a few times. The chain is built from TRBV12-3 or TRBV12-4 and TRBJ1-5; D uncertain. Trimming left V 5 bases short and J 2 bases short, with 19 bases between. The CDR3 is 17 residues long. CDR3 coding DNA: TGTGCCAGCAGTCCCCTGGGGAGGGCGGTGGGCAATCAGCCCCAGCATTTT. It encodes CASSPLGRAVGNQPQHF.

The chain joins TRBV29-1 to TRBJ1-1, with 7 bases lining up with TRBD1. The germline gives CDR1 SQVTM, CDR2 ANQGSEA. V lost 6 bases and J lost 5; bases outside the gene matches: 12. The CDR3 extends over 14 amino acids. CDR3 nucleotide sequence: TGCAGCGTCAACCGGGACAGCCGGGCGACTGAAGCTTTCTTT. Protein sequence: CSVNRDSRATEAFF.

This clonotype was observed a few times. CDR3 loop: CASSEAGASYTF. In DNA form, the CDR3 reads TGTGCCAGCAGTGAAGCGGGGGCCAGCTACACCTTC. The chain combines TRBV2 with TRBJ1-2, with TRBD1 as a possible D gene (6 bases). The CDR3 consists of 12 residues. Germline V gene lookup returns CDR1 SNHLY and CDR2 FYNNEI. Trimming stripped 0 bases from V and 9 bases from J, with 8 bases between.

This clonotype was seen only a few times. The V gene is TRBV5-1, the J gene TRBJ2-1, with 7 bases aligning to TRBD2. V lost 5 bases and J lost 0; bases outside the gene matches: 11. This CDR3 spans 17 amino acids. CDR1 and CDR2 (germline): SGHRS, YFSETQ. The CDR3 DNA sequence: TGCGCCAGCAGACGAGCCCCGCGGGGGTCCTCCTACAATGAGCAGTTCTTC. Translation gives CASRRAPRGSSYNEQFF.

This clonotype was observed a few times. This sequence joins TRBV5-1 and TRBJ2-2, with 7 bases matching TRBD2. This CDR3 contains 14 residues. The germline gives CDR1 SGHRS, CDR2 YFSETQ. V shed 4 bases and J 4 bases; nucleotides not matched to a gene: 4. Written as DNA, the CDR3 is TGCGCCAGCAGCCAGAAGCGGGGCACCGGGGAGCTGTTTTTT. Protein sequence: CASSQKRGTGELFF. The full variable domain, rest sourced from reference TRBV5-1 and TRBJ2-2, is KAGVTQTPRYLIKTRGQQVTLSCSPISGHRSVSWYQQTPGQGLQFLFEYFSETQRNKGNFPGRFSGRQFSNSRSEMNVSTLELGDSALYLCASSQKRGTGELFFGEGSRLTVL.

In its sample, this clonotype was seen a few times. The chain employs TRBV7-9 and TRBJ1-1, with 8 bases matching TRBD1. After removal of 5 bases from V and 6 bases from J, the junction contained 11 bases not matched to a gene. Germline loops: CDR1 SEHNR, CDR2 FQNEAQ (reference sequence). The length of the CDR3 is 15 residues. CDR3: CASSPSQGAWSEAFF. The CDR3 DNA reads TGTGCCAGCAGCCCGTCCCAGGGGGCTTGGTCTGAAGCTTTCTTT.

This sequence joins TRBV7-9 and TRBJ1-2; tentative D call: TRBD1 (5 bases). The CDR3 totals 13 residues. Germline CDR1 and CDR2: SEHNR and FQNEAQ (reference sequence). V lost 6 bases to trimming and J lost 4 bases, with 12 bases between them. DNA of the CDR3: TGTGCCAGCAGATACGACAGCCTCTATGGCTACACCTTC. Protein product: CASRYDSLYGYTF.

The chain couples TRBV27 to TRBJ2-1; TRBD2 aligns across 10 bases. This CDR3 has 14 residues. After removal of 8 bases from V and 6 bases from J, the junction contained 7 bases not matched to a gene. CDR1 is MNHEY, CDR2 SMNVEV, per germline (reference sequence). The CDR3 DNA reads as TGTGCCAGCGGCGGTACTAGCGGGGCCAATGAGCAGTTCTTC. It translates to CASGGTSGANEQFF.

This clonotype was counted at least ten times. The chain joins TRBV20-1 to TRBJ2-5, with D perhaps TRBD1 or TRBD2 (6 bases each). Germline assignment: CDR1 DFQATT and CDR2 SNEGSKA (reference sequence). Trimming took 3 bases from V and 3 from J, leaving 8 bases between them. This CDR3 contains 12 residues. This CDR3 is CSARGGEETQYF. Written as DNA, the CDR3 is TGCAGTGCTAGGGGGGGCGAAGAGACCCAGTACTTC.

The rearrangement links TRBV10-3 to TRBJ1-6; 9 bases align to TRBD1. Germline V lookup: CDR1 ENHRY, CDR2 SYGVKD. The CDR3 contains 15 residues. The J segment lost 6 bases and the V segment lost 4 bases, leaving 4 bases of the junction unmatched. The CDR3 region has the DNA TGTGCCATCAGTGGTGGGGGACAGGGTAATTCACCCCTCCACTTT. This codes for CAISGGGQGNSPLHF.

This clonotype turned up a few times. This sequence joins TRBV2 and TRBJ2-7, with no clear D. Germline CDR1 SNHLY, CDR2 FYNNEI. The V end was cut by 7 bases, the J end by 3 bases, with 13 bases between. The CDR3 sequence is 13 residues long. CDR3 sequence: CASILGRSYEQYV. In nucleotides, the CDR3 is TGTGCCAGCATACTTGGACGTAGCTACGAGCAGTACGTC.

This clonotype has a count of ten or more. V usage is TRBV6-5 and J usage is TRBJ2-5, with 9 bases matching TRBD2. Trimming removed 4 bases from V and 4 bases from J; junction bases left unmatched: 4. Germline CDR1 MNHEY, CDR2 SVGAGI. This CDR3 comprises 14 residues. CDR3: CASSSAGGVETQYF. In DNA, the CDR3 is TGTGCCAGCAGTTCCGCGGGAGGGGTAGAGACCCAGTACTTC.

The V gene is TRBV5-1, the J gene TRBJ2-7; possibly TRBD2 for D (6 bases). CDR1 and CDR2 (germline): SGHRS, YFSETQ. This CDR3 has 15 amino acids. Trimming removed 7 bases at V and 0 bases at J, with 17 bases between. The CDR3 loop reads CASPGLYLSSYEQYV. Here the CDR3 DNA reads TGCGCCAGCCCGGGACTCTACCTTAGCTCCTACGAGCAGTACGTC.

V usage is TRBV4-3 and J usage is TRBJ2-5; 12 bases map to TRBD2. This CDR3 comprises 18 residues. The ends lost 2 bases at V and 0 bases at J; junction bases unmatched: 7. The germline V gene encodes CDR1 LGHNA and CDR2 YSLEER. The CDR3 protein is CASSQRLAGVSDQETQYF. CDR3 DNA: TGCGCCAGCAGCCAAAGACTAGCGGGAGTTTCAGACCAAGAGACCCAGTACTTC.

CDR3 protein: CATGTDTQYF. The CDR3 DNA reads as TGTGCCACCGGCACAGATACGCAGTATTTT. The V gene is TRBV10-3, the J gene TRBJ2-3; D is unresolved. Per the germline V gene, CDR1 is ENHRY and CDR2 is SYGVKD. The V end lost 10 bases, the J end lost 1 base, and 3 bases lay between the germline ends. This CDR3 contains 10 residues.

V and J are TRBV20-1 and TRBJ1-3; no reliable D call. The germline V and J ends were trimmed by 2 bases and 3 bases, with 8 bases remaining between them. This CDR3 contains 13 residues. Germline V gives CDR1 DFQATT, CDR2 SNEGSKA (reference sequence). The CDR3 coding sequence is TGCAGTGCTAGATATATGGGTGGAAACACCATATATTTT. Translation gives CSARYMGGNTIYF.